A single sample is the source of the 28 T cell receptor beta chains below, sequenced in a study of blood T cell repertoires in COVID-19. Here immunoSEQ multiplex PCR was the method, and the copy in TCRdb shows in-frame clones only, minus some. This sample has approximately 97,000 clones, with around 85% found just once. Specimen: peripheral blood. Receptor source: a man aged 55 to 70 with acute or convalescent COVID-19.

The gene calls are TRBV29-1 and TRBJ1-2; D perhaps matches TRBD1 (5 bases). Germline V gives CDR1 SQVTM, CDR2 ANQGSEA. Trimming took off 7 bases at V and 4 bases at J, with 19 bases between the two ends. This CDR3 is 14 amino acids long. CDR3 nucleotide sequence: TGCAGCGCTGGCGGCGGGGCACAGGTCTATGGCTACACCTTC. The encoded protein is CSAGGGAQVYGYTF.

The chain joins TRBV5-6 to TRBJ2-1; 11 bases align to TRBD2. CDR3 length equals 16 residues. Per the germline V gene, CDR1 is SGHDT and CDR2 is YYEEEE. V lost 3 bases and J lost 3; bases outside the gene matches: 5. CDR3 protein: CASSWGTSGYYNEQFF. The CDR3 nucleotides read TGTGCCAGCAGCTGGGGGACTAGCGGATACTACAATGAGCAGTTCTTC.

The chain uses TRBV2 and TRBJ1-5; TRBD1 agrees at 8 bases. This CDR3 region has 14 residues. J was trimmed by 6 bases and V by 6 bases; bases with no gene match: 7. Germline V gene sequence: CDR1 SNHLY, CDR2 FYNNEI. CDR3 in amino acids: CASRDDRGGQPQHF. The CDR3 nucleotides read TGTGCCAGCAGAGACGACAGGGGTGGTCAGCCCCAGCATTTT. Combining the CDR3 with reference TRBV2 and TRBJ1-5 gives the whole variable domain EPEVTQTPSHQVTQMGQEVILRCVPISNHLYFYWYRQILGQKVEFLVSFYNNEISEKSEIFDDQFSVERPDGSNFTLKIRSTKLEDSAMYFCASRDDRGGQPQHFGDGTRLSIL.

The rearrangement uses TRBV18 and TRBJ1-4; D is uncertain. The CDR3 consists of 13 residues. Germline V gene sequence: CDR1 KGHSH, CDR2 LQKENI. Trimming shortened V by 4 bases and J by 8 bases, and 11 bases separated the two germline ends. The DNA of the CDR3 is TGTGCCAGCTCACGGGCGGGATTCGAAAAACTGTTTTTT. As protein: CASSRAGFEKLFF.

Here the CDR3 reads CASSWGQGASEVGQPQHF. The CDR3 DNA follows: TGTGCCAGCAGTTGGGGACAGGGGGCCTCGGAGGTCGGTCAGCCCCAGCATTTT. The V call is TRBV28, the J call TRBJ1-5, with TRBD1 matching over 12 bases. The junction had 13 bases not matched to a gene; V was cut back by 4 bases and J by 6 bases. CDR3 size: 18 residues. Germline CDR1 is MDHEN and CDR2 is SYDVKM.

In regard to this clone: Sequence at one end of the junction differs from germline and may be a read error. This chain uses TRBV7-7 with TRBJ2-5; D remains ambiguous. The V gene's germline CDR1 is SSHAT and CDR2 FNYEAQ (reference sequence). The CDR3 length is 15 residues. This CDR3 reads CASTYLPPIQETQYF. CDR3 in DNA: TGTGCTAGCACCTATCTCCCTCCGATACAAGAGACCCAGTACTTC.

The rearrangement joins TRBV24-1 to TRBJ1-1; 11 positions match TRBD1. Germline V gene lookup returns CDR1 KGHDR and CDR2 SFDVKD. CDR3 length equals 15 residues. The V gene end was trimmed by 3 bases and the J gene end by 10 bases; junction bases not matched to a gene: 9. The chain's CDR3 is CATSDHGQGASRAFF. For the CDR3, the DNA is TGTGCCACCAGTGATCATGGACAGGGGGCGTCTCGAGCTTTCTTT.

The chain employs TRBV27 and TRBJ2-1; weak D call: TRBD1 (6 bases). This CDR3 is 13 amino acids long. V was pared by 3 bases and J by 7 bases, with 10 bases between. Germline loops: CDR1 MNHEY, CDR2 SMNVEV (reference sequence). CDR3 bases: TGTGCCAGCAGTTTTACAGGGATGAATGAGCAGTTCTTC. Translating it yields CASSFTGMNEQFF.

The chain recombines TRBV5-1 with TRBJ2-6; 12 nucleotides align to TRBD2. The germline gives CDR1 SGHRS, CDR2 YFSETQ. The CDR3 contains 19 residues. The V gene end was trimmed by 1 base and the J gene end by 0 bases; junction bases not matched to a gene: 5. CDR3 nucleotides: TGCGCCAGCAGCTTGAAACTAGCGGGGGGACCCTCTGGGGCCAACGTCCTGACTTTC. Amino acid sequence: CASSLKLAGGPSGANVLTF.

V is TRBV24-1 and J is TRBJ2-2, with D possibly TRBD1 on 6 matching bases. CDR1 is KGHDR, CDR2 SFDVKD, per germline. There are 17 residues in the CDR3. V was pared by 0 bases and J by 2 bases, with 12 bases between. The CDR3 region has the DNA TGTGCCACCAGTGATTTGTTCGGACAGCTAAACACCGGGGAGCTGTTTTTT. As protein: CATSDLFGQLNTGELFF.

The V and J genes are TRBV7-8 and TRBJ2-7, with 8 bases aligning to TRBD2. The CDR3 is 13 amino acids. The junction had 6 bases not matched to a gene; V was cut back by 4 bases and J by 7 bases. The germline V gene has CDR1 SGHVS and CDR2 FQNEAQ. The CDR3 sequence is CASSSGGPREQYF. Here the CDR3 DNA reads TGTGCCAGCAGCTCGGGAGGGCCTCGGGAGCAGTACTTC.

This clone was observed a single time. This chain connects TRBV7-3 to TRBJ2-7, with 9 bases aligning to TRBD1. Germline V gene lookup returns CDR1 SGHTA and CDR2 FQGTGA. This CDR3 comprises 15 residues. J was trimmed by 4 bases and V by 6 bases; bases with no gene match: 10. The CDR3 spells CASSLQGAPLYEQYF. The DNA for the CDR3 is TGTGCCAGCAGTTTACAGGGGGCCCCACTTTACGAGCAGTACTTC.

This chain connects TRBV3-1 (or the pseudogene TRBV3-2) to TRBJ1-1; no reliable D call. CDR1 and CDR2 (germline): LGHDT, YNNKEL (reference sequence). Trimming took 7 bases from V and 1 from J, leaving 13 bases between them. The CDR3 contains 14 residues. The CDR3 loop is CASNVGVRNTEAFF. The CDR3 DNA sequence: TGTGCCAGCAACGTCGGGGTACGGAACACTGAAGCTTTCTTT.

J is TRBJ2-7 and V is TRBV29-1; TRBD2 matches at 7 bases. V shed 5 bases, J shed 3 bases, and the junction held 7 bases outside the gene matches. Germline CDR1 SQVTM, CDR2 ANQGSEA. This CDR3 is built from 13 residues. The CDR3 is CSVSFGGFYEQYF. DNA for the CDR3: TGCAGCGTTAGTTTCGGGGGGTTCTACGAGCAGTACTTC.

V gene TRBV5-1 combines with J gene TRBJ1-2; 12 positions agree with TRBD1. The CDR3 is made up of 16 amino acids. Looked up from germline, CDR1 is SGHRS and CDR2 is YFSETQ. V shed 5 bases, J shed 4 bases, and the junction held 9 bases outside the gene matches. The CDR3 region is CASRDGTGGGGYGYTF. CDR3 sequence (DNA): TGCGCCAGCAGGGACGGGACAGGGGGCGGTGGCTATGGCTACACCTTC. The full variable domain, rest sourced from reference TRBV5-1 and TRBJ1-2, is KAGVTQTPRYLIKTRGQQVTLSCSPISGHRSVSWYQQTPGQGLQFLFEYFSETQRNKGNFPGRFSGRQFSNSRSEMNVSTLELGDSALYLCASRDGTGGGGYGYTFGSGTRLTVV.

The chain has TRBV29-1 and TRBJ1-6; TRBD1 aligns across 8 bases. The trim removed 6 bases at V and 2 bases at J, leaving 9 bases unmatched. Germline values: CDR1 SQVTM, CDR2 ANQGSEA. The CDR3 length is 16 residues. CDR3 coding DNA: TGCAGCGTCGGTTCGACAGGGGCCCCCTATAATTCACCCCTCCACTTT. It translates to CSVGSTGAPYNSPLHF.

The V call is TRBV16, the J call TRBJ1-5, with D possibly being TRBD1 (6 bases). Germline V gene sequence: CDR1 KGHSY, CDR2 FQNENV. Trimming stripped 2 bases from V and 0 bases from J, with 11 bases between. The CDR3 loop spans 16 amino acids. The CDR3 region is CASSQQGRYSNQPQHF. The CDR3 DNA follows: TGTGCCAGCAGCCAACAGGGGCGTTATAGCAATCAGCCCCAGCATTTT. Variable domain in full (rest from reference TRBV16 and TRBJ1-5): GEEVAQTPKHLVRGEGQKAKLYCAPIKGHSYVFWYQQVLKNEFKFLISFQNENVFDETGMPKERFSAKCLPNSPCSLEIQATKLEDSAVYFCASSQQGRYSNQPQHFGDGTRLSIL.

This clone was picked up one time. The chain carries TRBV10-1 and TRBJ2-1; 8 bases fit TRBD2. This CDR3 is 15 amino acids long. V gave up 3 bases and J gave up 12 bases; unmatched junction bases: 13. From germline, CDR1 is WNHNN and CDR2 SYGVQD (reference sequence). CDR3 in DNA: TGCGCCAGCAGTGATCGGCCCGGGGGGGCCCGTGGGCAGTTCTTC. It codes for CASSDRPGGARGQFF.

The chain couples TRBV9 to TRBJ2-6; the D gene is possibly TRBD1 (6 bases). V was shortened by 5 bases and J by 12 bases, with 12 bases between the two germline ends. CDR3 size: 12 residues. CDR1 and CDR2 (germline): SGDLS, YYNGEE. The CDR3 bases are TGTGCCAGCAGTCGACAGGAAGGCGTCCTGACTTTC. Protein product: CASSRQEGVLTF.

The CDR3 reads CASSQNPSAEGTDTQYF. CDR3 in DNA: TGCGCCAGCAGCCAAAATCCTTCAGCGGAGGGCACAGATACGCAGTATTTT. The chain carries TRBV4-1 and TRBJ2-3, with D possibly matching TRBD2 (5 bases). The germline V and J ends were trimmed by 2 bases and 1 base, with 16 bases remaining between them. The CDR3 has 17 residues. Germline-derived CDR1 and CDR2 are MGHRA and YSYEKL.

This clone was found once. The CDR3 bases are TGTGCCAGCAGCCGACTAGCTTCGGGGGAGACCCAGTACTTC. It yields the protein CASSRLASGETQYF. The rearrangement joins TRBV3-1 (or the pseudogene TRBV3-2) to TRBJ2-5; TRBD2 matches 7 bases. The CDR3 covers 14 residues. V lost 4 bases, J lost 5 bases, and 7 bases stayed unmatched. Germline assignment: CDR1 LGHDT and CDR2 YNNKEL (reference sequence).

V and J are TRBV19 and TRBJ2-7, with TRBD1 matching 7 bases. The length of the CDR3 is 15 residues. CDR1 and CDR2 (germline): LNHDA, SQIVND (reference sequence). V shed 6 bases and J 3 bases; nucleotides not matched to a gene: 11. CDR3 sequence reads: CASRPGQDRLYEQYF. Written as DNA, the CDR3 is TGTGCCAGTAGACCCGGACAGGATCGTCTCTACGAGCAGTACTTC.

The genes are TRBV5-1 and TRBJ2-2; 8 nucleotides line up with TRBD2. Germline V CDR1 and CDR2: SGHRS, YFSETQ. V trimming: 6 bases; J trimming: 4 bases; junction bases outside the gene matches: 8. CDR3 length equals 15 residues. The CDR3 protein is CASIPGGGATGELFF. Here the CDR3 DNA reads TGCGCCAGCATCCCCGGGGGGGGAGCCACCGGGGAGCTGTTTTTT. The variable domain in full, completed from reference TRBV5-1 and TRBJ2-2, reads KAGVTQTPRYLIKTRGQQVTLSCSPISGHRSVSWYQQTPGQGLQFLFEYFSETQRNKGNFPGRFSGRQFSNSRSEMNVSTLELGDSALYLCASIPGGGATGELFFGEGSRLTVL.

The chain carries TRBV27 and TRBJ1-5; D is uncertain. The CDR3 consists of 16 residues. Trimming took 5 bases from V and 0 from J, leaving 14 bases between them. In germline, CDR1 is MNHEY, CDR2 SMNVEV (reference sequence). The CDR3 coding sequence is TGTGCCAGCAGTGGCACCGCCTCTCTTAGCAATCAGCCCCAGCATTTT. As protein: CASSGTASLSNQPQHF.

The J gene is TRBJ2-6, the V gene TRBV24-1, with 7 bases matching TRBD1. After removal of 5 bases from V and 1 base from J, the junction contained 16 bases not matched to a gene. The CDR3 extends over 20 amino acids. The germline V gene encodes CDR1 KGHDR and CDR2 SFDVKD. Written as DNA, the CDR3 is TGTGCCACCAGTGTAGATGATCCCGGACAGGTGTTGTCTGGGGCCAACGTCCTGACTTTC. It codes for CATSVDDPGQVLSGANVLTF.

V gene TRBV18 combines with J gene TRBJ1-1; D is unclear. The germline V gene encodes CDR1 KGHSH and CDR2 LQKENI. Trimming took off 3 bases at V and 0 bases at J, with 11 bases between the two ends. The CDR3 contains 15 residues. Here the CDR3 DNA reads TGTGCCAGCTCACCCCTAAACCTCATGAACACTGAAGCTTTCTTT. Translation: CASSPLNLMNTEAFF.

This chain connects TRBV10-3 to TRBJ2-1; TRBD2 matches 7 bases. The CDR3 spans 15 residues. In germline, CDR1 is ENHRY, CDR2 SYGVKD. Trimming took 0 bases from V and 7 from J; bases not matched to a gene: 6. The CDR3 sequence is CAISESGGSRNEQFF. Written as DNA, the CDR3 is TGTGCCATCAGTGAGTCTGGCGGGAGTAGAAATGAGCAGTTCTTC.

The V call is TRBV6-6, the J call TRBJ1-2; the match to TRBD1 covers 12 bases. Per the germline V gene, CDR1 is MNHNY and CDR2 is SVGAGI (reference sequence). The CDR3 is 15 residues long. V was pared by 6 bases and J by 6 bases, with 8 bases of the junction left unmatched. The CDR3 reads CASSRGTGGSHGYTF. The CDR3, as DNA: TGTGCCAGCAGCCGAGGGACAGGGGGCTCCCATGGCTACACCTTC.